The entry that follows covers one T cell receptor beta chain sequence. Per the original data handling: Nucleated cell number was recorded as an estimate derived from reference gene primer amplification. TCRdb keeps only in-frame clones here, not all; method: immunoSEQ multiplex PCR. V and J calls and clone size are copied from that table; D and trimming were computed from the DNA. This repertoire shows 100,000 or so clones, roughly 92% found once; its top ten account for roughly 0.99%. The sample belongs to a study of blood T cell repertoires in COVID-19. At the level of the study: The United States, Italy and Spain supplied acute and convalescent COVID-19 samples. Sample material is recorded as cDNA or gDNA derived from T cells, B-cell-depleted T cells, or PBMCs.

The ends lost 6 bases at V and 6 bases at J; junction bases unmatched: 10. CDR1 is MNHEY and CDR2 is SVGAGI in the germline V gene. CDR3 length equals 15 residues. The chain links TRBV6-5 to TRBJ1-2; 10 nucleotides align to TRBD1. The sequencing sample was made of peripheral blood. The clonotype originates from a man between 60 and 75 years old with acute or convalescent COVID-19. The CDR3: CASSRPGQGSHGYTF. The CDR3 DNA reads TGTGCCAGCAGCAGGCCGGGACAGGGGAGCCATGGCTACACCTTC.